This note documents a single T cell receptor beta chain sequence. In the original processing: The authors estimated nucleated cell counts from reference gene primer amplification. Measured with immunoSEQ multiplex PCR; TCRdb has only the in-frame clones, and not every one. That table furnishes V, J and clone size, whereas the DNA furnished D and trimming. Of about 200,000 clones in the sample, 75% to 95% were seen once. The data were taken from a study of blood T cell repertoires in COVID-19. Looking at the study overall: The origin of the acute and convalescent COVID-19 samples was the United States, Italy and Spain. The cDNA or gDNA used as material had been derived from T cells, B-cell-depleted T cells, or PBMCs.

Trimming left V 0 bases short and J 8 bases short, with 11 bases between. Germline V gene sequence: CDR1 SGHRS, CDR2 YFSETQ. CDR3 length: 14 amino acids. The chain links TRBV5-1 to TRBJ1-4; the D gene is possibly TRBD1 (6 bases). This clonotype was sampled from a man aged 50-60 years with acute or convalescent COVID-19. Sequenced input: peripheral blood. The CDR3: CASSLAGGQEKLFF. Here the CDR3 DNA reads TGCGCCAGCAGCTTGGCGGGGGGGCAGGAAAAACTGTTTTTT.